The 26 T cell receptor beta chains presented below share a single source sample, sequenced in a study of blood T cell repertoires in COVID-19. Method: immunoSEQ multiplex PCR; TCRdb's copy keeps in-frame clones and lacks some. Among 150,000 to 200,000 clones listed, approximately 79% were seen once. Sequenced material: peripheral blood. The receptors stem from a woman aged 40 to 50 with COVID-19, enrolled during active disease.

This chain links TRBV3-1 (or the pseudogene TRBV3-2) with TRBJ1-4, with 9 bases that match TRBD1. V gave up 5 bases and J gave up 0 bases; unmatched junction bases: 4. The CDR3 contains 16 residues. Germline assignment: CDR1 LGHDT and CDR2 YNNKEL (reference sequence). This CDR3 is CASSYRGLATNEKLFF. The CDR3 DNA is TGTGCCAGCAGCTACAGGGGGCTTGCAACTAATGAAAAACTGTTTTTT.

The rearrangement uses TRBV29-1 and TRBJ1-1, with 9 bases aligning to TRBD1. Germline CDR1 reads SQVTM; CDR2 reads ANQGSEA. CDR3 length equals 14 residues. The trim removed 6 bases at V and 7 bases at J, leaving 12 bases unmatched. For the CDR3, the DNA is TGCAGCGTGGGGGTCCGGACAGGGGTTTTTGAAGCTTTCTTT. Translated: CSVGVRTGVFEAFF.

V gene TRBV5-4 combines with J gene TRBJ2-5; 11 nucleotides agree with TRBD1. The V gene end was trimmed by 7 bases and the J gene end by 5 bases; junction bases not matched to a gene: 7. Per germline, CDR1 SGHNT and CDR2 YYREEE (reference sequence). The CDR3 is made up of 14 amino acids. In DNA form, the CDR3 reads TGTGCCAGCTTCCGGGACAGGGGGGCCGAGACCCAGTACTTC. Protein: CASFRDRGAETQYF. Full variable domain (remainder filled in from reference TRBV5-4 and TRBJ2-5): ETGVTQSPTHLIKTRGQQVTLRCSSQSGHNTVSWYQQALGQGPQFIFQYYREEENGRGNFPPRFSGLQFPNYSSELNVNALELDDSALYLCASFRDRGAETQYFGPGTRLLVL.

The J gene is TRBJ1-4, the V gene TRBV18, with D possibly being TRBD1 (5 bases). This CDR3 contains 14 residues. The germline CDR1 and CDR2 sequences are KGHSH and LQKENI. V was trimmed by 3 bases and J by 8 bases, leaving 13 bases between them. CDR3 in DNA: TGTGCCAGCTCACCTCCCCAATACAGGGAAAAACTGTTTTTT. Encoded protein: CASSPPQYREKLFF.

The chain has TRBV2 and TRBJ2-5; TRBD2 might be the D (5 bases). V lost 5 bases and J 3 bases, leaving 19 bases between the germline ends. The CDR3 has 16 residues. CDR1 and CDR2 (germline): SNHLY, FYNNEI. The CDR3 protein is CASSYERRTSKETQYF. The CDR3 DNA reads as TGTGCCAGCAGTTACGAACGACGGACTTCGAAAGAGACCCAGTACTTC.

This clone was counted a few times. The chain links TRBV19 to TRBJ1-5; D is ambiguous. CDR3 size: 14 residues. The germline V and J ends were trimmed by 2 bases and 1 base, with 6 bases remaining between them. CDR1 and CDR2 from the germline V gene are LNHDA and SQIVND (reference sequence). DNA for the CDR3: TGTGCCAGTAGTATATCCGGGAGCAATCAGCCCCAGCATTTT. It encodes CASSISGSNQPQHF.

The CDR3 nucleotides are TGTGCCAGCTCACCACCGGAGGGCTATAGCAATCAGCCCCAGCATTTT. It specifies CASSPPEGYSNQPQHF. The chain employs TRBV18 and TRBJ1-5; D is unclear. The CDR3 totals 16 residues. Looked up from germline, CDR1 is KGHSH and CDR2 is LQKENI. Between the trimmed V and J ends, which lost 0 bases and 0 bases, there was a span of 9 bases.

V usage is TRBV18 and J usage is TRBJ1-2; D unclear. Germline V CDR1 and CDR2: KGHSH, LQKENI. This CDR3 has 13 residues. V was cut by 2 bases and J by 3 bases, with 7 bases left in between. Here the CDR3 reads CASSPVQDYGYTF. The CDR3 DNA is TGTGCCAGCTCACCAGTCCAGGACTATGGCTACACCTTC. Based on the CDR3 plus reference TRBV18 and TRBJ1-2, the full variable domain is NAGVMQNPRHLVRRRGQEARLRCSPMKGHSHVYWYRQLPEEGLKFMVYLQKENIIDESGMPKERFSAEFPKEGPSILRIQQVVRGDSAAYFCASSPVQDYGYTFGSGTRLTVV.

The chain couples TRBV19 to TRBJ2-1; the match to TRBD1 covers 9 bases. Trimming cost V 9 bases and J 6 bases; bases outside gene matches: 9. Germline CDR1 is LNHDA and CDR2 is SQIVND (reference sequence). CDR3 length: 14 residues. CDR3 DNA: TGTGCCAGCTCTCCGGGACAGGGCTTCAATGAGCAGTTCTTC. This gives the protein CASSPGQGFNEQFF.

The chain has TRBV6-2 or TRBV6-3 and TRBJ2-7; 8 positions agree with TRBD2. The CDR3 contains 13 residues. J lost 4 bases, V lost 3 bases, and 2 bases had no gene match. The germline V gene has CDR1 MNHEY and CDR2 SVGEGT. DNA for the CDR3: TGTGCCAGCAGTTATCGGGAGGGGTACGAGCAGTACTTC. As protein: CASSYREGYEQYF.

This chain connects TRBV6-5 to TRBJ2-3; 9 bases are shared with TRBD1. The V segment lost 6 bases and the J segment 9 bases; nucleotides outside the gene matches: 10. Germline CDR1 and CDR2: MNHEY and SVGAGI. This CDR3 region has 14 residues. The CDR3 nucleotides read TGTGCCAGCAGACCGGGACAGGGTGGGCACACGCAGTATTTT. Residues: CASRPGQGGHTQYF.

The chain is built from TRBV2 and TRBJ1-5; 9 bases line up with TRBD1. The CDR3 runs to 15 residues. Germline V lookup: CDR1 SNHLY, CDR2 FYNNEI. The J segment lost 4 bases and the V segment lost 6 bases, leaving 7 bases of the junction unmatched. The CDR3 DNA follows: TGTGCCAGCAGCCGAACAGGGGGCGCAAATCAGCCCCAGCATTTT. It is translated as CASSRTGGANQPQHF.

Only a few counts were recorded for this clone. V gene TRBV19 combines with J gene TRBJ2-1; no clear D. The CDR3 extends over 12 amino acids. V was trimmed by 3 bases and J by 7 bases, leaving 7 bases between them. Germline loops: CDR1 LNHDA, CDR2 SQIVND (reference sequence). This CDR3 reads CASSIYRNEQFF. The CDR3 DNA sequence: TGTGCCAGTAGTATTTACCGGAATGAGCAGTTCTTC.

This clone has a handful of counts. This chain joins TRBV7-9 and TRBJ1-3, with TRBD1 matching over 7 bases. Germline V gives CDR1 SEHNR, CDR2 FQNEAQ (reference sequence). This CDR3 is built from 16 residues. V shed 6 bases, J shed 4 bases, and the junction held 12 bases outside the gene matches. CDR3 region: CASSLMGTGVGNTIYF. DNA of the CDR3: TGTGCCAGCAGTCTAATGGGTACAGGGGTCGGAAACACCATATATTTT.

The chain employs TRBV10-3 and TRBJ1-5; D is uncertain. V lost 3 bases and J lost 0, with 3 bases in between. The germline V gene encodes CDR1 ENHRY and CDR2 SYGVKD. The CDR3 loop spans 13 amino acids. CDR3 in amino acids: CAISDNSNQPQHF. CDR3 coding DNA: TGTGCCATCAGTGATAATAGCAATCAGCCCCAGCATTTT.

The chain uses TRBV5-4 and TRBJ1-1; possibly TRBD1 for D (6 bases). The CDR3 runs 13 residues. CDR1 and CDR2 (germline): SGHNT, YYREEE (reference sequence). V shed 1 base and J shed 7 bases, with 11 bases lying between them. CDR3 coding DNA: TGTGCCAGCAGCTTGTGGGGGCCAAGTGAAGCTTTCTTT. Protein sequence: CASSLWGPSEAFF. The full variable domain, completed using reference TRBV5-4 and TRBJ1-1, is ETGVTQSPTHLIKTRGQQVTLRCSSQSGHNTVSWYQQALGQGPQFIFQYYREEENGRGNFPPRFSGLQFPNYSSELNVNALELDDSALYLCASSLWGPSEAFFGQGTRLTVV.

This chain joins TRBV5-1 and TRBJ2-1; 7 nucleotides align to TRBD2. The junction had 9 bases not matched to a gene; V was cut back by 2 bases and J by 7 bases. This CDR3 contains 15 residues. The germline CDR1 and CDR2 sequences are SGHRS and YFSETQ. As DNA, the CDR3 is TGCGCCAGCAGCTTAGGCGGGAGTCTATTAAATGAGCAGTTCTTC. Protein: CASSLGGSLLNEQFF.

The V and J genes are TRBV4-1 and TRBJ1-4, with D perhaps TRBD1 (5 bases). CDR3 length equals 15 residues. CDR1 is MGHRA, CDR2 YSYEKL, per germline. V lost 1 base and J 8 bases, leaving 14 bases between the germline ends. CDR3 nucleotide sequence: TGCGCCAGCAGCCAAGCGGGGCAGGGAGGCGAAAAACTGTTTTTT. It is translated as CASSQAGQGGEKLFF.

In nucleotides, the CDR3 is TGTGCCAGTAGTCCGGACAGGGGGCGAGCTTTCTTT. Translating it yields CASSPDRGRAFF. The chain links TRBV19 to TRBJ1-1, with 11 bases matching TRBD1. Germline V gene lookup returns CDR1 LNHDA and CDR2 SQIVND (reference sequence). With 5 bases clipped from V and 10 bases from J, the junction kept 3 bases outside the gene matches. The CDR3 length is 12 residues.

The CDR3: CASSSPFLLGHTYEQYF. The DNA for the CDR3 is TGTGCCAGCAGTTCCCCCTTCTTATTGGGACACACCTACGAGCAGTACTTC. This chain uses TRBV28 with TRBJ2-7; TRBD1 might be the D (6 bases). Trimming shortened V by 4 bases and J by 2 bases, and 21 bases separated the two germline ends. Germline V lookup: CDR1 MDHEN, CDR2 SYDVKM. The CDR3 length is 17 residues.

This sequence joins TRBV18 and TRBJ2-2, with TRBD1 as a possible D gene (5 bases). From germline, CDR1 is KGHSH and CDR2 LQKENI. Trimming cost V 8 bases and J 3 bases, with 13 bases left between them. The CDR3 is 14 amino acids. CDR3 sequence (DNA): TGTGCCAGCAAGGGGTTCTGGGACACCGGGGAGCTGTTTTTT. Translation gives CASKGFWDTGELFF.

The chain uses TRBV3-1 (or the pseudogene TRBV3-2) and TRBJ1-2; 7 nucleotides agree with TRBD1. V dropped 3 bases and J dropped 7; count of bases not matched to a gene: 5. The germline CDR1 and CDR2 sequences are LGHDT and YNNKEL (reference sequence). CDR3 length: 13 amino acids. The CDR3 loop reads CASSHEGAAGYTF. The CDR3 DNA sequence: TGTGCCAGCAGCCATGAGGGGGCGGCTGGCTACACCTTC.

V usage is TRBV5-1 and J usage is TRBJ2-3; D remains ambiguous. The CDR3 runs to 13 residues. The germline V gene has CDR1 SGHRS and CDR2 YFSETQ. V was shortened by 0 bases and J by 1 base, with 3 bases between the two germline ends. CDR3 sequence reads: CASSLVGTDTQYF. The CDR3 DNA sequence: TGCGCCAGCAGCTTGGTCGGCACAGATACGCAGTATTTT. The complete variable domain, with remaining parts taken from reference TRBV5-1 and TRBJ2-3, reads KAGVTQTPRYLIKTRGQQVTLSCSPISGHRSVSWYQQTPGQGLQFLFEYFSETQRNKGNFPGRFSGRQFSNSRSEMNVSTLELGDSALYLCASSLVGTDTQYFGPGTRLTVL.

The chain uses TRBV29-1 and TRBJ2-3; TRBD2 matches 8 bases. Losses at the gene ends were 4 bases for V and 3 bases for J; bases not matched to a gene: 6. The CDR3 loop spans 14 amino acids. CDR1 and CDR2 (germline): SQVTM, ANQGSEA. CDR3 sequence reads: CSVGPGLATDTQYF. The CDR3 nucleotides are TGCAGCGTTGGCCCTGGACTAGCTACAGATACGCAGTATTTT.

The chain carries TRBV4-1 and TRBJ2-2; possible D gene TRBD2, 5 bases. The germline V and J ends were trimmed by 0 bases and 4 bases, with 12 bases remaining between them. CDR1 is MGHRA and CDR2 is YSYEKL in the germline V gene. The CDR3 is 16 amino acids. The CDR3 nucleotides read TGCGCCAGCAGCCAAGAGAGGAGGCAGCGCACCGGGGAGCTGTTTTTT. Translating gives CASSQERRQRTGELFF.

V gene TRBV6-1 combines with J gene TRBJ1-5; weak D call: TRBD1 (6 bases). The CDR3 is 15 amino acids. CDR1 is MNHNS and CDR2 is SASEGT in the germline V gene. V lost 2 bases, J lost 5 bases, and 13 bases lay in between. CDR3 amino acids: CASSEWGPRDQPQHF. CDR3 DNA sequence: TGTGCCAGCAGTGAATGGGGGCCTAGGGATCAGCCCCAGCATTTT.